This record concerns one T cell receptor (beta chain) sequence. The authors extracted RNA and reverse transcribed it into cDNA as the sequencing template. Produced via immunoSEQ multiplex PCR; TCRdb's table is partial and in-frame only. The sample comprises about 110,000 clones, 55% to 70% of which are singletons, and 23% rests with the top ten. V shed 1 base, J shed 3 bases, and the junction held 3 bases outside the gene matches. Looked up from germline, CDR1 is MGHRA and CDR2 is YSYEKL. The CDR3 contains 15 residues. The sample comes from a study of CD8+ T cells in alopecia areata. The sequenced sample was NKG2D-low CD8+ T cells sorted from blood. This sequence joins TRBV4-1 and TRBJ1-1, with 9 bases identical to TRBD1. This clonotype was sampled from a human donor with alopecia areata. The chain's CDR3 is CASSQGDRAYTEAFF. The CDR3 bases are TGCGCCAGCAGCCAAGGGGACAGGGCTTACACTGAAGCTTTCTTT.